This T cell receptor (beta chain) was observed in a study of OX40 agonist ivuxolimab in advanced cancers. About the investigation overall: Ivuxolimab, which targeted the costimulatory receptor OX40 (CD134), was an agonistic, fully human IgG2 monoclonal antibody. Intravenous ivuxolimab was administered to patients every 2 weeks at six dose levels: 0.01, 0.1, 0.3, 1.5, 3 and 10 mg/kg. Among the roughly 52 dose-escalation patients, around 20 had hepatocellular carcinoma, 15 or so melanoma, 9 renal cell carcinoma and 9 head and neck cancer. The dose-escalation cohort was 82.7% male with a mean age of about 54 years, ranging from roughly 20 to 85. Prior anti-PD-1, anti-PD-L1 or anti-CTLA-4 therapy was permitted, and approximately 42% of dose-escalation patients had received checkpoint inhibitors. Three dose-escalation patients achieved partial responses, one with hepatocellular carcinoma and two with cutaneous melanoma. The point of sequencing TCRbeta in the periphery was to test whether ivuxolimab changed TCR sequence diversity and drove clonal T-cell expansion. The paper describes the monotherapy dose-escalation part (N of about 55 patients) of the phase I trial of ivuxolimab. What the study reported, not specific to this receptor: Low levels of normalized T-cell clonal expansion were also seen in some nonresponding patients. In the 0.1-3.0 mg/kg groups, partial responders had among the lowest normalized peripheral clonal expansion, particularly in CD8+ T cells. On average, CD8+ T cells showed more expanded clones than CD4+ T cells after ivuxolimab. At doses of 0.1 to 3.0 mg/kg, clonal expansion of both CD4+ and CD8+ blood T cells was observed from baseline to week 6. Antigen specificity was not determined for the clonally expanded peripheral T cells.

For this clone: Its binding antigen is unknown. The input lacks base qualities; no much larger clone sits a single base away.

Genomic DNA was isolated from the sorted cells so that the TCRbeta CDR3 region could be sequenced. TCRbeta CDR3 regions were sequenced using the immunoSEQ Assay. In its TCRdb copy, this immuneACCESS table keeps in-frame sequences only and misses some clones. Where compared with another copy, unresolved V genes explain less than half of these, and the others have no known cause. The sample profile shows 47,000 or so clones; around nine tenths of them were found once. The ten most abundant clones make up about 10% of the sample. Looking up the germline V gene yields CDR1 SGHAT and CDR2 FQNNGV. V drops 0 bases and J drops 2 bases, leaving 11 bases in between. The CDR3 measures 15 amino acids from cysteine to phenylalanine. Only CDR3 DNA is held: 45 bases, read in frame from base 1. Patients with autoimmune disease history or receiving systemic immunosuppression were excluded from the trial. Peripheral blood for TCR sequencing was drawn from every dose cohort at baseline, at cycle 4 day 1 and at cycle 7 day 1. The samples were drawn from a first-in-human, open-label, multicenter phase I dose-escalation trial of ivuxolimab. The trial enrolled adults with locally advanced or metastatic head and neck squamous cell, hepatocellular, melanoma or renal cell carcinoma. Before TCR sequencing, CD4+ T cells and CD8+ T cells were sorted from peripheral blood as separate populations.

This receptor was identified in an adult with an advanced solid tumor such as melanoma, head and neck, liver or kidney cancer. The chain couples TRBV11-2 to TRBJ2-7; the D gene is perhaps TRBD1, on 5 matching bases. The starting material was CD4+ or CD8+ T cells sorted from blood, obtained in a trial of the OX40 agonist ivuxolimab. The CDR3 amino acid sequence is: CASSLEVTDAYEQYF. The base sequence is TGTGCCAGCAGCTTAGAGGTGACAGACGCCTACGAGCAGTACTTC.